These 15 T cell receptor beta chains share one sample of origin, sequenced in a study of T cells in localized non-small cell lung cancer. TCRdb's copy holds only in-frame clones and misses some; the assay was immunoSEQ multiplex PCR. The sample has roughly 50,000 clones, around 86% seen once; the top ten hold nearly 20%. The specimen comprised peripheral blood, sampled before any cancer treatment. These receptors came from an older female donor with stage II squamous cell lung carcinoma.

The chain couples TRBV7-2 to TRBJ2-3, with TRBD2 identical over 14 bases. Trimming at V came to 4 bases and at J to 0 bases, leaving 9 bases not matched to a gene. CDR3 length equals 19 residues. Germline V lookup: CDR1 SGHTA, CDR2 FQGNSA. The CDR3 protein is CASSSPGLAGGLSTDTQYF. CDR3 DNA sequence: TGTGCCAGCAGCTCCCCTGGACTAGCGGGGGGCCTTAGCACAGATACGCAGTATTTT.

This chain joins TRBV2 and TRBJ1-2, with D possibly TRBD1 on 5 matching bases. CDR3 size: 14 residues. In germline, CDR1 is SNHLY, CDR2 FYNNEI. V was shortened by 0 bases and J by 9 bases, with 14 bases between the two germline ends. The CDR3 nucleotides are TGTGCCAGCAGTGAAGCGCGAGCGGGGGGTCGCTACACCTTC. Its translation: CASSEARAGGRYTF.

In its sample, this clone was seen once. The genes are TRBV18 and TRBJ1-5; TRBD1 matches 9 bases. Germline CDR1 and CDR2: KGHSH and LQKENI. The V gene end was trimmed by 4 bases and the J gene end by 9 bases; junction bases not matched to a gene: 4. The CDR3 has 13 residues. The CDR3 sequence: CASSQTGGRPQHF. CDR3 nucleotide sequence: TGTGCCAGCTCACAGACAGGGGGGAGGCCCCAGCATTTT.

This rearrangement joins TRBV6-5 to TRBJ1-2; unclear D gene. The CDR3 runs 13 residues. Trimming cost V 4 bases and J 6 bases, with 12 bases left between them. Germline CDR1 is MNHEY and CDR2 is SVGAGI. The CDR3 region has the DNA TGTGCCAGCAGTTTTACTCCCGTGGATGGCTACACCTTC. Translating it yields CASSFTPVDGYTF.

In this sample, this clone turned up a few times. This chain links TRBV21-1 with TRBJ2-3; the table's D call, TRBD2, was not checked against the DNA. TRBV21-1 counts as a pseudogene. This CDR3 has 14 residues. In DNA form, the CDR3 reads TGTGCCAGCAGCAACGAGATGTCGGCAGATACGCAGTATTTT. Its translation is CASSNEMSADTQYF.

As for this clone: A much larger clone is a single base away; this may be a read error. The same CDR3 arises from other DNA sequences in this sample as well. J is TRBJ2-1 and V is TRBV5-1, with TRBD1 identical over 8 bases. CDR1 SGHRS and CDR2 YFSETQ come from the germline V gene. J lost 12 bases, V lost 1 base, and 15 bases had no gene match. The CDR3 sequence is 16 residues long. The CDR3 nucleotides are TGCGCCAGCAGCTTGCCCGACAGGGGCCGAGGAGGGGCGCAGTTCTTC. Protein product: CASSLPDRGRGGAQFF.

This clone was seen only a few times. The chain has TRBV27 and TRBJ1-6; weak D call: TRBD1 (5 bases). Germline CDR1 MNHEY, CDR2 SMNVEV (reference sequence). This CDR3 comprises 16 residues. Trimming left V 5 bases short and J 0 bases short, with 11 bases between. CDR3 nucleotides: TGTGCCAGCAGTCCGGGACTTAGCTCCTATAATTCACCCCTCCACTTT. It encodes CASSPGLSSYNSPLHF.

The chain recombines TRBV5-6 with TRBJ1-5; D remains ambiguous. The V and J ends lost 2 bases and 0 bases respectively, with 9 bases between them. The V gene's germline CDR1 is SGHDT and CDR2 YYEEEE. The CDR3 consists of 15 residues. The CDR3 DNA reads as TGTGCCAGCAGCTTCGGGTTTTTTAGCAATCAGCCCCAGCATTTT. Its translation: CASSFGFFSNQPQHF.

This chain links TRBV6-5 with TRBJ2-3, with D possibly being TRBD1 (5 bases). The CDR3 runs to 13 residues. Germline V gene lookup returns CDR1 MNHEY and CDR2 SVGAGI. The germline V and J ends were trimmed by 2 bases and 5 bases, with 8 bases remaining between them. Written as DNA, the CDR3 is TGTGCCAGCAGTTACGGGGCGGAAGATACGCAGTATTTT. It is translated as CASSYGAEDTQYF.

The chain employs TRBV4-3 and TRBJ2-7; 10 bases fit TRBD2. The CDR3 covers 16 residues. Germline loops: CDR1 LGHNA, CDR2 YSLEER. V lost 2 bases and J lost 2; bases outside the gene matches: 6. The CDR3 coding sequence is TGCGCCAGCAGCCAAAACAGCGGGGGGGCCGCCTACGAGCAGTACTTC. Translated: CASSQNSGGAAYEQYF.

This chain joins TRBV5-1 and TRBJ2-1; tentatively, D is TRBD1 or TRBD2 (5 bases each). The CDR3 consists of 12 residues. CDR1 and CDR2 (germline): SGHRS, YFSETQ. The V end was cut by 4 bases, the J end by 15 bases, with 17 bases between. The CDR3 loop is CASSTGYGARFF. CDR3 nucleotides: TGCGCCAGCAGCACAGGATACGGGGCTCGGTTCTTC.

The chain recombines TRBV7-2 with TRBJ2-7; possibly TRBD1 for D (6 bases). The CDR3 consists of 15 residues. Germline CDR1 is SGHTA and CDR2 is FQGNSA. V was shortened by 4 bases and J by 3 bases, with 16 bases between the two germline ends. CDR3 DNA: TGTGCCAGCAGCTCGCGACGGGGACAAAACTACGAGCAGTACTTC. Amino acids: CASSSRRGQNYEQYF.

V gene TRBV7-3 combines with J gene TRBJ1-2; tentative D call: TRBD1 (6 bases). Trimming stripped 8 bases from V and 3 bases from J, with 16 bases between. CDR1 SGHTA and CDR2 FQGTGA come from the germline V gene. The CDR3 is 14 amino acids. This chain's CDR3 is CASADSEIDYGYTF. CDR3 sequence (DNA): TGTGCCAGCGCGGACAGCGAGATTGACTATGGCTACACCTTC.

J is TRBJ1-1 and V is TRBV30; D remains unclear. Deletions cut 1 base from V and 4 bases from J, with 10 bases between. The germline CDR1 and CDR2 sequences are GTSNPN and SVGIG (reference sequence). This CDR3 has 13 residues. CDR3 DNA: TGTGCCTGGAGTGCCGAATTGGTCACTGAAGCTTTCTTT. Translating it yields CAWSAELVTEAFF.

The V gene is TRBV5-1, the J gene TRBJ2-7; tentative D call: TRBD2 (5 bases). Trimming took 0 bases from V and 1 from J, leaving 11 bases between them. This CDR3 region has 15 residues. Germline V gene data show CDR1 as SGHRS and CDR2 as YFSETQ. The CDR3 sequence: CASSLGLLASYEQYF. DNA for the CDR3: TGCGCCAGCAGCTTGGGGCTATTAGCGTCCTACGAGCAGTACTTC. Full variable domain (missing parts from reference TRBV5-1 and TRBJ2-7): KAGVTQTPRYLIKTRGQQVTLSCSPISGHRSVSWYQQTPGQGLQFLFEYFSETQRNKGNFPGRFSGRQFSNSRSEMNVSTLELGDSALYLCASSLGLLASYEQYFGPGTRLTVT.